Described below is a single T cell receptor beta chain sequence and its context. Its specificity is unknown. The same CDR3 is also encoded by other DNA sequences in this sample. The sample comes from a study of cytomegalovirus exposure and HLA in healthy donors. General study findings and limits: According to an earlier analysis, most TCR beta V segments yielded productive rearrangements about 90% or about 30% of the time. The number of N-insertions in an Asian-associated ancestry cluster was reportedly below the approximately 700-donor mean in a later analysis. With high specificity and sensitivity, the classifier reportedly diagnosed cytomegalovirus status.

The CDR3 length is 14 residues. The germline CDR1 and CDR2 sequences are SNHLY and FYNNEI. The V end lost 4 bases, the J end lost 0 bases, and 7 bases lay between the germline ends. Use of 60 Vbeta and 13 Jbeta primers characterized the PCR. TCRdb's table, derived via immunoSEQ multiplex PCR, lists solely in-frame clones and lacks some. Its table records 55,000 to 80,000 clones. Sequenced: PBMCs. This chain links TRBV2 with TRBJ1-3; a possible D gene is TRBD1 (5 bases). The TCR was taken from a man aged 35 to 55 in good health and CMV-seronegative. CDR3 residues: CASSGQISGNTIYF. CDR3 coding DNA: TGTGCCAGCAGTGGACAGATCTCTGGAAACACCATATATTTT.